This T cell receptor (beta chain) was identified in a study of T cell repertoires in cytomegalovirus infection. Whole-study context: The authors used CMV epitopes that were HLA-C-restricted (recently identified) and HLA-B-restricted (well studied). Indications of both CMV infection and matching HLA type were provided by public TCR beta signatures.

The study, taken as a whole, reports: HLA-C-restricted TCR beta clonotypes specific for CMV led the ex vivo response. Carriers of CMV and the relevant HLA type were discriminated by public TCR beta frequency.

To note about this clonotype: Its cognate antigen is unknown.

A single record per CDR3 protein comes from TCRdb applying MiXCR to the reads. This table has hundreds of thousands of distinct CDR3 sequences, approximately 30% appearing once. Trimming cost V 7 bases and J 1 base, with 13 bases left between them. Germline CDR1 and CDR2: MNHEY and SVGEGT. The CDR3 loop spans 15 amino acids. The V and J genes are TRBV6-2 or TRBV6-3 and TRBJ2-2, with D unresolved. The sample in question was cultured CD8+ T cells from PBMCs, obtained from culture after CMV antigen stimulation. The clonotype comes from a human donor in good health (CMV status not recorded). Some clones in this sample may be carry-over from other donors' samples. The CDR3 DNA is TGTGCCAGCACCGAAGCGTCTAAGAACACCGGGGAGCTGTTTTTT. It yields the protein CASTEASKNTGELFF.